This T cell receptor (beta chain) was sequenced in a study of shared clonotypes between healthy human individuals. Study as a whole: Participating donors consisted of two women and three men aged 18 to 49. Three plates were used per donor for CD4 naive, three for CD4 memory, two for CD8 naive and one for CD8 memory.

Overall study results and limits: Relative to memory subsets, naive subsets generally showed larger estimated richness.

The test was conducted at deep level. Produced via immunoSEQ multiplex PCR; TCRdb's table is partial and in-frame only. The profile covers 400,000 to 600,000 clones, with about 96% appearing a single time and under 0.065% taken by the ten largest. CDR3 length: 16 residues. Germline V gives CDR1 MGHRA, CDR2 YSYEKL. Trimming shortened V by 0 bases and J by 0 bases, and 11 bases separated the two germline ends. As for this clone: Its antigen is undetermined.

The sequencing sample was made of naive CD4+ T cells sorted from blood. The subset: CD45RA+ positively selected. This clonotype was obtained from a woman under 40 in good health. The chain combines TRBV4-1 with TRBJ1-1; no definite D call. CDR3 sequence: CASSQDRAGLNTEAFF. The CDR3 nucleotides are TGCGCCAGCAGCCAAGATAGGGCAGGCTTGAACACTGAAGCTTTCTTT.